This T cell receptor (beta chain) appears in the sequencing data of a study of Graves' ophthalmopathy and Graves' hyperthyroidism. Patients were left out if they had other autoimmune diseases, uncontrolled infections, pregnancy or lactation. A diagnosis was made from clinical symptoms together with serum thyroxine, TRAb, thyroid ultrasound and orbital computed tomography. RNA transcripts yielded amplified TCR beta CDR3 regions. Investigators did first-round RT-PCR with HTBI primers, then second-round multiplex PCR. Via MiXCR, TCRdb re-called the multiplex PCR reads, giving one row per CDR3 protein. The sample yields about 410,000 distinct CDR3 sequences, approximately 20% seen once. This clonotype was found many times. Sequenced input: peripheral blood. The TCR sequence derives from a woman aged 18-35 years with Graves' ophthalmopathy.

CDR3 nucleotide sequence: TGTGCCTGGAGTGTACAGGGGGCCGGGGAGCTGTTTTTT. Its translation is CAWSVQGAGELFF. V usage is TRBV30 and J usage is TRBJ2-2, with 8 nucleotides matching TRBD1. V was clipped by 0 bases and J by 6 bases; unmatched bases: 0. In germline, CDR1 is GTSNPN, CDR2 SVGIG (reference sequence). There are 13 residues in the CDR3.